These 23 T cell receptor beta chains share one sample of origin, sequenced in a study of blood T cell repertoires in COVID-19. The table came from immunoSEQ multiplex PCR; TCRdb's copy has only in-frame clones and leaves some out. The table includes 140,000 to 150,000 clones, roughly 79% detected once. Sequencing was done on a sample of peripheral blood. Receptors were obtained from a man aged 45-60 years with active or convalescent COVID-19.

The chain recombines TRBV7-9 with TRBJ2-7; 10 bases align to TRBD1. The germline CDR1 and CDR2 sequences are SEHNR and FQNEAQ (reference sequence). J gave up 7 bases and V 5 bases, and 14 bases lay outside the gene matches. This CDR3 has 16 amino acids. The CDR3 bases are TGTGCCAGCAGCCCGGTTGAGTACGGGACAGGGGAAGAGCAGTACTTC. This sequence encodes CASSPVEYGTGEEQYF.

The chain carries TRBV14 and TRBJ2-2; possible D gene TRBD1, 6 bases. The CDR3 contains 15 residues. Germline CDR1 SGHDN, CDR2 FVKESK. V was pared by 4 bases and J by 4 bases, with 13 bases between. CDR3 loop: CASSPAQGVTGELFF. CDR3 DNA sequence: TGTGCCAGCAGCCCTGCACAGGGAGTCACCGGGGAGCTGTTTTTT.

The chain couples TRBV5-4 to TRBJ1-6; the D gene is possibly TRBD1 (6 bases). CDR3 size: 15 residues. In germline, CDR1 is SGHNT, CDR2 YYREEE (reference sequence). Trimming left V 3 bases short and J 7 bases short, with 14 bases between. CDR3 nucleotides: TGTGCCAGCAGCTCCACGGGCAGGGGAAATTCACCCCTCCACTTT. Translated: CASSSTGRGNSPLHF.

This clone has just one count. This chain connects TRBV11-3 to TRBJ2-3; 8 bases align to TRBD2. The ends lost 3 bases at V and 6 bases at J; junction bases unmatched: 8. The CDR3 extends over 15 amino acids. Germline V gene sequence: CDR1 SGHNT, CDR2 YENEEA. This CDR3 reads CASSFTSGYTDTQYF. The CDR3 DNA reads as TGTGCCAGCAGCTTCACTAGCGGCTACACGGATACGCAGTATTTT.

The J gene is TRBJ1-6, the V gene TRBV19; 7 nucleotides line up with TRBD1. Unmatched junction bases numbered 9, after V lost 5 bases and J lost 11 bases. The CDR3 spans 14 residues. CDR1 LNHDA and CDR2 SQIVND come from the germline V gene (reference sequence). CDR3 nucleotide sequence: TGTGCCAGTAGTCCCCAGGCACAGGGGACACCCCTCCACTTT. Protein product: CASSPQAQGTPLHF.

The genes are TRBV19 and TRBJ2-2; perhaps TRBD2 as D (5 bases). This CDR3 contains 13 residues. The germline V gene has CDR1 LNHDA and CDR2 SQIVND (reference sequence). The ends were cut back, 8 bases at V and 4 bases at J, with 11 bases in the middle. The CDR3: CASAGLTTGELFF. DNA for the CDR3: TGTGCCAGTGCTGGACTGACCACCGGGGAGCTGTTTTTT.

The chain recombines TRBV30 with TRBJ1-1, with TRBD1 matching over 7 bases. Germline CDR1 reads GTSNPN; CDR2 reads SVGIG (reference sequence). The CDR3 totals 12 residues. J gave up 4 bases and V 7 bases, and 6 bases lay outside the gene matches. CDR3 region: CASERGPTEAFF. The CDR3 nucleotides read TGTGCCTCCGAAAGGGGGCCCACTGAAGCTTTCTTT.

The CDR3 coding sequence is TGTGCCAGAAGCTTGGCCTATACCGGGAACCGCGCCAAAAACATTCAGTACTTC. Protein sequence: CARSLAYTGNRAKNIQYF. The chain has TRBV5-3 and TRBJ2-4, with a tentative D call TRBD2 (5 bases). TRBV5-3 is labeled an ORF, and its function is uncertain. The CDR3 extends over 18 amino acids. Trimming left V 0 bases short and J 1 base short, with 17 bases between.

The chain combines TRBV12-3 or TRBV12-4 with TRBJ1-2, with unresolved D. V lost 3 bases and J 5 bases, leaving 7 bases between the germline ends. This CDR3 region has 12 residues. In DNA, the CDR3 is TGTGCCAGCAGTTTTACGGGATATGGCTACACCTTC. Encoded protein: CASSFTGYGYTF.

V is TRBV2 and J is TRBJ1-5, with 9 bases lining up with TRBD1. Per the germline V gene, CDR1 is SNHLY and CDR2 is FYNNEI. CDR3 length: 15 amino acids. The trim removed 11 bases at V and 2 bases at J, leaving 10 bases unmatched. CDR3 DNA sequence: TGTGCCTCCAGGGACGGGGACAGGGGCAATCAGCCCCAGCATTTT. It codes for CASRDGDRGNQPQHF.

This clone showed up many times. The CDR3 is CASSQETGRNQPQHF. The CDR3 coding sequence is TGCGCCAGCAGCCAAGAGACAGGCCGCAATCAGCCCCAGCATTTT. The J gene is TRBJ1-5, the V gene TRBV4-1; perhaps TRBD1 as D (6 bases). The germline CDR1 and CDR2 sequences are MGHRA and YSYEKL. This CDR3 comprises 15 residues. V lost 0 bases and J lost 2, with 8 bases in between.

The genes are TRBV27 and TRBJ1-4, with TRBD1 as a possible D gene (6 bases). The CDR3 runs to 15 residues. The V gene's germline CDR1 is MNHEY and CDR2 SMNVEV (reference sequence). Trimming cost V 4 bases and J 3 bases, with 12 bases left between them. CDR3: CASSSQGRANEKLFF. The CDR3 DNA reads as TGTGCCAGCAGTTCTCAGGGGCGGGCTAATGAAAAACTGTTTTTT.

This clone has only one observation. The rearrangement links TRBV10-3 to TRBJ2-1; TRBD2 matches 10 bases. V was pared by 5 bases and J by 0 bases, with 1 base of the junction left unmatched. Looked up from germline, CDR1 is ENHRY and CDR2 is SYGVKD. The CDR3 runs to 15 residues. The CDR3 DNA follows: TGTGCCATCAGTCCTAGCGGGAGCTCCTACAATGAGCAGTTCTTC. It translates to CAISPSGSSYNEQFF.

This sequence joins TRBV27 and TRBJ2-5; 7 positions agree with TRBD1. Germline values: CDR1 MNHEY, CDR2 SMNVEV (reference sequence). V gave up 3 bases and J gave up 5 bases; unmatched junction bases: 6. The length of the CDR3 is 14 residues. This CDR3 reads CASSLRQGRETQYF. The CDR3 bases are TGTGCCAGCAGTTTGCGACAGGGTCGGGAGACCCAGTACTTC.

This chain uses TRBV19 with TRBJ2-1, with 7 positions matching TRBD2. Germline CDR1 LNHDA, CDR2 SQIVND (reference sequence). This CDR3 contains 17 residues. V gave up 5 bases and J gave up 4 bases; unmatched junction bases: 14. The CDR3 protein is CASSSTWEGGWYNEQFF. CDR3 sequence (DNA): TGTGCCAGTAGTTCGACGTGGGAGGGTGGATGGTACAATGAGCAGTTCTTC.

This sequence joins TRBV4-1 and TRBJ1-2; D is undetermined. This CDR3 contains 14 residues. The ends were cut back, 1 base at V and 4 bases at J, with 10 bases in the middle. Per germline, CDR1 MGHRA and CDR2 YSYEKL. CDR3 coding DNA: TGCGCCAGCAGCCAAGTGGGCGACACCTATGGCTACACCTTC. As protein: CASSQVGDTYGYTF.

The rearrangement links TRBV5-1 to TRBJ2-7, with 9 bases that match TRBD1. The junction had 3 bases not matched to a gene; V was cut back by 5 bases and J by 3 bases. The germline gives CDR1 SGHRS, CDR2 YFSETQ. The CDR3 loop spans 13 amino acids. The CDR3 DNA sequence: TGCGCCAGCAGGACAGGGGGTTACTACGAGCAGTACTTC. Its translation is CASRTGGYYEQYF. Using reference TRBV5-1 and TRBJ2-7 for the parts outside the CDR3, the full variable domain is KAGVTQTPRYLIKTRGQQVTLSCSPISGHRSVSWYQQTPGQGLQFLFEYFSETQRNKGNFPGRFSGRQFSNSRSEMNVSTLELGDSALYLCASRTGGYYEQYFGPGTRLTVT.

This rearrangement joins TRBV7-9 to TRBJ1-2; no definite D call. In germline, CDR1 is SEHNR, CDR2 FQNEAQ (reference sequence). Trimming left V 6 bases short and J 6 bases short, with 11 bases between. The CDR3 is made up of 12 amino acids. This CDR3 reads CASRFGLDGYTF. The CDR3 region has the DNA TGTGCCAGCAGATTCGGACTTGATGGCTACACCTTC.

The chain uses TRBV7-6 and TRBJ2-2, with 7 positions matching TRBD1. The trim removed 5 bases at V and 4 bases at J, leaving 4 bases unmatched. Germline CDR1 and CDR2: SGHVS and FNYEAQ. The length of the CDR3 is 14 residues. CDR3 protein: CASSPGQSTGELFF. The CDR3 DNA reads TGTGCCAGCAGCCCGGGACAGAGCACCGGGGAGCTGTTTTTT.

By share, this clone counts as medium-sized. The CDR3 is CASSLARGGEAFF. The CDR3 nucleotides are TGTGCCAGCAGCTTAGCGAGAGGAGGAGAAGCTTTCTTT. V is TRBV7-9 and J is TRBJ1-1; no reliable D call. CDR3 length equals 13 residues. V was pared by 0 bases and J by 8 bases, with 10 bases between. CDR1 and CDR2 (germline): SEHNR, FQNEAQ (reference sequence).

The CDR3: CASSLRDRTGEYF. CDR3 coding DNA: TGTGCCAGCAGCTTGAGGGACAGAACGGGGGAGTACTTC. This chain links TRBV5-6 with TRBJ2-7, with D possibly being TRBD1 (7 bases). The V end was cut by 1 base, the J end by 11 bases, with 16 bases between. This CDR3 contains 13 residues. Germline CDR1 is SGHDT and CDR2 is YYEEEE.

Only one count was recorded for this clone. The V and J genes are TRBV5-4 and TRBJ1-4; 9 bases fit TRBD1. CDR1 is SGHNT and CDR2 is YYREEE in the germline V gene (reference sequence). CDR3 length: 15 residues. V dropped 5 bases and J dropped 4; count of bases not matched to a gene: 6. The chain's CDR3 is CASSRTGVGNEKLFF. CDR3 DNA: TGTGCCAGCAGTAGGACAGGGGTGGGTAATGAAAAACTGTTTTTT.

This chain joins TRBV12-3 or TRBV12-4 and TRBJ1-5; maybe TRBD1 (5 bases). This CDR3 spans 13 amino acids. Between the trimmed V and J ends, which lost 5 bases and 4 bases, there was a span of 9 bases. CDR3 amino acids: CASSKGVNQPQHF. CDR3 coding DNA: TGTGCCAGCAGTAAAGGGGTTAATCAGCCCCAGCATTTT.